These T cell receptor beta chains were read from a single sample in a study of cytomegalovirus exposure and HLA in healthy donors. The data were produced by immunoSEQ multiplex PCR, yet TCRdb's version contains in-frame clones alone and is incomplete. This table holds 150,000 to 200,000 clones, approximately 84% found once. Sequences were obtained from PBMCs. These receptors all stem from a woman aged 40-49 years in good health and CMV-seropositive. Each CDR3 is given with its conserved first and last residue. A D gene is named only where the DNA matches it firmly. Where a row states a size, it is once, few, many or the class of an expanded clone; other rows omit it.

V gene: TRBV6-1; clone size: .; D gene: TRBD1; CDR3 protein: CASSGGTGFYGYTF
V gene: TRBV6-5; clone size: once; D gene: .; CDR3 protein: CASSSSGGYTF
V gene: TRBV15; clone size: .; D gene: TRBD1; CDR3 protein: CATSRPLGDRGFNEQFF
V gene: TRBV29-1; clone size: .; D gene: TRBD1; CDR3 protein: CSVDRAGGNYGYTF
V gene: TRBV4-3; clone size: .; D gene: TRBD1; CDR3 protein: CASSPSSLGGADTQYF
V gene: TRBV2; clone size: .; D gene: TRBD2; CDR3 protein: CASSVAGGNSYEQYF
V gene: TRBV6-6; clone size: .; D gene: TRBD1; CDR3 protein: CASSYSHRDSEAFF
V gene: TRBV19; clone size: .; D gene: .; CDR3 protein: CASSSAHPPPYEQYF
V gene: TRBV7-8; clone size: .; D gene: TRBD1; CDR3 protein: CASSPEGQRNYGYTF
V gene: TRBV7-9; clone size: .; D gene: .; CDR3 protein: CASSLASDQPQHF
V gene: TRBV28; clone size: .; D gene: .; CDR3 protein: CASSQPHGVYF
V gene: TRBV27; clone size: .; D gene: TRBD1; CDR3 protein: CASSFRTGDGYTF
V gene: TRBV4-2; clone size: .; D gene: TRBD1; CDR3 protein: CASSQERTGANTGELFF
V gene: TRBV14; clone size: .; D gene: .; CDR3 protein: CASSQDPLLPGANVLTF
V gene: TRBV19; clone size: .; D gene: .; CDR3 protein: CASRITRGAEAFF
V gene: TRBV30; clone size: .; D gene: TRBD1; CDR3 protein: CAWLQGAFGNTIYF
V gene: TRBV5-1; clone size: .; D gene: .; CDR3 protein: CASSTGQTNTGELFF
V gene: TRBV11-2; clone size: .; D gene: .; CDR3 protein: CASSRERTTSGNAFF
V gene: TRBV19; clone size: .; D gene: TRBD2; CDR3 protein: CASRGLVGGELFF
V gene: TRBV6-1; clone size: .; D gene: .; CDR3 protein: CASRVMTGSGYTF
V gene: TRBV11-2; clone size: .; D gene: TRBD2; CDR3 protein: CASSLIGTTEQYF
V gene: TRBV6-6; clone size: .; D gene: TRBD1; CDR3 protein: CASSSGQGGTSGEQYF
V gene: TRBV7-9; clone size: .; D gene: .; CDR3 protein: CSSRDSTPGELFF
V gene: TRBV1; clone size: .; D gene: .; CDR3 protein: CTSSRPGLITGELFF
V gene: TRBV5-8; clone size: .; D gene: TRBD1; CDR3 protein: CASSNYGTGVNEKLFF
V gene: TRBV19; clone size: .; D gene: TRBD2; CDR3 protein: CASSLAGSTDTQYF